The clone carrying this TCR beta chain occurred a few times. Its target is unknown. Combining a sample-barcoded 5' primer with a J-beta primer mix, a second PCR ran for about 6 to 12 cycles. A single record per CDR3 protein comes from TCRdb applying MiXCR to the 5' RACE reads. The sample gives about 640,000 distinct CDR3 sequences, roughly 31% of which show up once; less than 20% is in the top ten. This record comes from a study of blood T cells in healthy people across ages. Regarding the study as a whole: Diversity was estimated from one million T cells, and these estimates were considered underestimates.

The sequence derives from an elderly woman in good health. The material sequenced was blood.

In DNA form, the CDR3 reads TGTGCCAGCAGCCAGGAACTCGCGATTGGGGGGAACACAGATACGCAGTATTTT. As protein: CASSQELAIGGNTDTQYF. The V call is TRBV4-2, the J call TRBJ2-3; possibly TRBD2 for D (6 bases). Germline-derived CDR1 and CDR2 are LGHNA and YNFKEQ. V was trimmed by 3 bases and J by 2 bases, leaving 21 bases between them. The CDR3 sequence is 18 residues long.